Listed here are 30 T cell receptor beta chains from one sample, sequenced in a study of response to subunit inactivated influenza vaccine. From the RT-PCR reads, TCRdb called clonotypes with MiXCR, one entry per CDR3 protein. The data hold around 850,000 distinct CDR3 sequences, with about a fifth observed a single time. Sequences were derived from PBMCs from blood, sampled roughly 5 days after vaccination. Receptors originate from a man in his fifties who received an inactivated influenza vaccine.

This clonotype was recorded a few times. The chain carries TRBV5-1 and TRBJ2-3; the D call may be TRBD1 or TRBD2 (5 bases each). Trimming removed 3 bases from V and 6 bases from J, with 11 bases in between. Germline V lookup: CDR1 SGHRS, CDR2 YFSETQ. CDR3 length: 13 amino acids. CDR3 in amino acids: CASSWDLVDTQYF. Written as DNA, the CDR3 is TGCGCCAGCAGCTGGGACCTGGTGGATACGCAGTATTTT.

V gene TRBV30 combines with J gene TRBJ2-1; D may be TRBD1 or TRBD2 (6 bases each). The V gene lost 8 bases and the J gene lost 6 bases, with 17 bases spanning the gap. Per germline, CDR1 GTSNPN and CDR2 SVGIG (reference sequence). This CDR3 is 13 amino acids long. CDR3 nucleotides: TGTGCCGGACGGGGGAGAGGGGGCAATGAGCAGTTCTTC. Amino acids: CAGRGRGGNEQFF.

This clonotype has ten or more counts. The J gene is TRBJ2-7, the V gene TRBV12-3 or TRBV12-4; TRBD1 agrees at 9 bases. The CDR3 is made up of 13 amino acids. The ends lost 5 bases at V and 2 bases at J; junction bases unmatched: 1. CDR3 region: CASSRDRAYEQYF. The CDR3 region has the DNA TGTGCCAGCAGTCGGGACAGGGCCTACGAGCAGTACTTC.

In nucleotides, the CDR3 is TGCAGTGCTAGAACCAGTTTAATTGACGAAAAACTGTTTTTT. Translated: CSARTSLIDEKLFF. V and J are TRBV20-1 and TRBJ1-4; D uncertain. Trimming left V 2 bases short and J 8 bases short, with 15 bases between. The CDR3 contains 14 residues. Germline V gene lookup returns CDR1 DFQATT and CDR2 SNEGSKA (reference sequence).

This clonotype was picked up many times. The CDR3 sequence is CASSFKTGLYQPQHF. The CDR3 nucleotides read TGTGCCAGCAGTTTCAAGACAGGGTTGTACCAGCCCCAGCATTTT. The chain links TRBV12-3 or TRBV12-4 to TRBJ1-5; 7 nucleotides match TRBD1. The CDR3 runs 15 residues. Germline trimming cut 3 bases from V and 7 bases from J; bases unmatched to any gene: 9.

The V call is TRBV14, the J call TRBJ2-6, with unresolved D. Germline assignment: CDR1 SGHDN and CDR2 FVKESK. V was cut by 4 bases and J by 3 bases, with 16 bases left in between. This CDR3 region has 17 residues. The CDR3 spells CASSPDPLYRGANVLTF. DNA of the CDR3: TGTGCCAGCAGCCCGGATCCACTCTACCGTGGGGCCAACGTCCTGACTTTC.

A few counts support this clonotype. V is TRBV6-1 and J is TRBJ1-6; D might be TRBD1 (5 bases). The CDR3 is made up of 13 amino acids. Trimming pared 7 bases from V and 6 bases from J, leaving 10 bases between. CDR1 and CDR2 from the germline V gene are MNHNS and SASEGT. The CDR3 loop is CASIWDGNSPLHF. The CDR3 coding sequence is TGTGCCAGCATCTGGGACGGTAATTCACCCCTCCACTTT.

This clonotype has more than one count but fewer than ten. V usage is TRBV7-2 and J usage is TRBJ2-2; D not certain. This CDR3 region has 16 residues. The ends were cut back, 0 bases at V and 7 bases at J, with 15 bases in the middle. CDR1 is SGHTA, CDR2 FQGNSA, per germline. CDR3 sequence reads: CASSLAASIQVGELFF. The CDR3 DNA follows: TGTGCCAGCAGCTTAGCAGCCAGCATCCAGGTCGGGGAGCTGTTTTTT.

CDR3 nucleotide sequence: TGCAGTGCTCTACAGCCGACCACTGAAGCTTTCTTT. Translating gives CSALQPTTEAFF. The chain recombines TRBV20-1 with TRBJ1-1; D is unclear. In germline, CDR1 is DFQATT, CDR2 SNEGSKA (reference sequence). The V end lost 5 bases, the J end lost 4 bases, and 11 bases lay between the germline ends. The CDR3 has 12 amino acids.

The V and J genes are TRBV28 and TRBJ1-3; D call uncertain. The CDR3 covers 13 residues. Trimming pared 5 bases from V and 3 bases from J, leaving 8 bases between. The germline V gene has CDR1 MDHEN and CDR2 SYDVKM. Here the CDR3 DNA reads TGTGCCAGCAGTACCAGACGTGGAAACACCATATATTTT. This translates into CASSTRRGNTIYF.

The J gene is TRBJ2-7, the V gene TRBV28, with D possibly being TRBD2 (6 bases). The V gene lost 5 bases and the J gene lost 5 bases, with 25 bases spanning the gap. Germline V gene lookup returns CDR1 MDHEN and CDR2 SYDVKM. The CDR3 is made up of 17 amino acids. The CDR3 loop is CASSPRGIKGVMDEQYF. In DNA, the CDR3 is TGTGCCAGCAGTCCTCGGGGGATAAAGGGAGTAATGGACGAGCAGTACTTC.

The chain employs TRBV20-1 and TRBJ2-1, with 7 bases lining up with TRBD2. The CDR3 sequence is 14 residues long. CDR1 DFQATT and CDR2 SNEGSKA come from the germline V gene (reference sequence). CDR3 nucleotides: TGCAGCGGTCCCCTAGCGGTCTCCTACAATGAGCAGTTCTTC. Its protein product is CSGPLAVSYNEQFF.

The CDR3 DNA follows: TGTGCCAGCAGCCAACATACGGTGACAGGGGGGAATGAGCAGTTCTTC. Amino acids: CASSQHTVTGGNEQFF. V is TRBV3-1 and J is TRBJ2-1, with 9 bases identical to TRBD1. The CDR3 has 16 residues. Germline lookup yields CDR1 LGHDT and CDR2 YNNKEL (reference sequence). Unmatched junction bases numbered 9, after V lost 2 bases and J lost 7 bases.

This clonotype was seen ten or more times. This chain links TRBV7-9 with TRBJ2-1, with 7 bases fitting TRBD1. This CDR3 has 14 amino acids. In germline, CDR1 is SEHNR, CDR2 FQNEAQ (reference sequence). V lost 11 bases, J lost 4 bases, and 11 bases stayed unmatched. The CDR3 nucleotides are TGTGCCTTCCCCAAGGGGGCGCGGTACAATGAGCAGTTCTTC. This sequence encodes CAFPKGARYNEQFF.

A single count supports this clonotype. This rearrangement joins TRBV4-1 to TRBJ1-3; D is undetermined. The CDR3 runs 16 residues. CDR1 is MGHRA and CDR2 is YSYEKL in the germline V gene. Trimming took 3 bases from V and 0 from J, leaving 12 bases between them. The CDR3: CASSQSEVLSGNTIYF. The CDR3 DNA sequence: TGCGCCAGCAGCCAGTCAGAGGTTCTCTCTGGAAACACCATATATTTT.

This clonotype was picked up a small number of times. CDR3 loop: CASSLEARGGYSNQPQHF. The CDR3 DNA reads TGTGCCAGCAGCTTAGAGGCACGGGGAGGCTATAGCAATCAGCCCCAGCATTTT. The V call is TRBV7-8, the J call TRBJ1-5; no reliable D call. The germline gives CDR1 SGHVS, CDR2 FQNEAQ. Trimming cost V 1 base and J 0 bases, with 16 bases left between them. This CDR3 region has 18 residues.

The chain combines TRBV6-1 with TRBJ2-7; 11 bases are a match to TRBD1. The trim removed 5 bases at V and 4 bases at J, leaving 7 bases unmatched. This CDR3 region has 15 residues. CDR1 and CDR2 from the germline V gene are MNHNS and SASEGT. In nucleotides, the CDR3 is TGTGCCAGCAGTAAAACCTGGGACAGGGGGTACGAGCAGTACTTC. Its protein product is CASSKTWDRGYEQYF.

This clonotype was seen a few times. The V call is TRBV11-2, the J call TRBJ2-3; no definite D call. Germline loops: CDR1 SGHAT, CDR2 FQNNGV. There are 13 residues in the CDR3. V dropped 3 bases and J dropped 3 bases, with 7 bases sitting between them. The CDR3, as DNA: TGTGCCAGCAGCTTCCCCATGACAGATACGCAGTATTTT. Translating gives CASSFPMTDTQYF.

This clonotype was detected a few times. The gene calls are TRBV7-9 and TRBJ2-2, with unresolved D. Germline V gene data show CDR1 as SEHNR and CDR2 as FQNEAQ (reference sequence). There are 12 residues in the CDR3. V lost 3 bases, J lost 12 bases, and 11 bases lay in between. As DNA, the CDR3 is TGTGCCAGCAGCTTCACTCAAAACAAGCTGTTTTTT. Translating gives CASSFTQNKLFF.

This clonotype came up many times. The V and J genes are TRBV15 and TRBJ2-7; TRBD1 might be the D (6 bases). The CDR3 consists of 12 residues. CDR1 and CDR2 from the germline V gene are LNHNV and YYDKDF (reference sequence). V lost 3 bases and J lost 7, with 10 bases in between. CDR3 nucleotides: TGTGCCACCAGCAGCCCGAGGGGGGAGCAGTACTTC. Its protein is CATSSPRGEQYF. Based on the CDR3 plus reference TRBV15 and TRBJ2-7, the full variable domain is DAMVIQNPRYQVTQFGKPVTLSCSQTLNHNVMYWYQQKSSQAPKLLFHYYDKDFNNEADTPDNFQSRRPNTSFCFLDIRSPGLGDTAMYLCATSSPRGEQYFGPGTRLTVT.

The genes are TRBV5-1 and TRBJ2-5; TRBD2 aligns across 7 bases. Germline-derived CDR1 and CDR2 are SGHRS and YFSETQ. The CDR3 runs 16 residues. Trimming removed 3 bases from V and 2 bases from J; junction bases left unmatched: 10. The DNA for the CDR3 is TGCGCCAGCAGCTCGCAACGGGGGGTTTCGCAAGAGACCCAGTACTTC. Protein product: CASSSQRGVSQETQYF.

This chain joins TRBV9 and TRBJ2-7; no definite D call. Germline CDR1 is SGDLS and CDR2 is YYNGEE. The CDR3 is 14 amino acids. Trimming removed 4 bases at V and 5 bases at J, with 16 bases between. The CDR3 nucleotides read TGTGCCAGCAGCCCTTTGTATATGGGGAACGAGCAGTACTTC. Translation gives CASSPLYMGNEQYF.

This chain uses TRBV15 with TRBJ2-7; D is undetermined. V lost 5 bases, J lost 5 bases, and 13 bases lay in between. CDR3 length equals 13 residues. Per germline, CDR1 LNHNV and CDR2 YYDKDF (reference sequence). This CDR3 reads CATSVENPDEQYF. CDR3 bases: TGTGCCACCAGCGTGGAAAACCCGGACGAGCAGTACTTC.

This clonotype was picked up many times. This chain connects TRBV7-8 to TRBJ1-3, with 9 nucleotides matching TRBD1. With V trimmed by 1 base and J by 2 bases, 0 bases remained unmatched. The CDR3 has 15 amino acids. Germline assignment: CDR1 SGHVS and CDR2 FQNEAQ. The CDR3 region is CASSLGQGAGNTIYF. The DNA of the CDR3 is TGTGCCAGCAGCTTAGGACAGGGGGCTGGAAACACCATATATTTT. Combining the CDR3 with reference TRBV7-8 and TRBJ1-3 gives the whole variable domain GAGVSQSPRYKVAKRGQDVALRCDPISGHVSLFWYQQALGQGPEFLTYFQNEAQLDKSGLPSDRFFAERPEGSVSTLKIQRTQQEDSAVYLCASSLGQGAGNTIYFGEGSWLTVV.

This clonotype was seen a few times. This chain connects TRBV30 to TRBJ1-2; maybe TRBD1 (5 bases). V was pared by 0 bases and J by 4 bases, with 15 bases between. The CDR3 contains 15 residues. Germline CDR1 and CDR2: GTSNPN and SVGIG (reference sequence). The CDR3 sequence: CAWSVRGRVAYGYTF. As DNA, the CDR3 is TGTGCCTGGAGTGTCAGAGGCAGGGTCGCCTATGGCTACACCTTC.

This clonotype has a count of ten or more. The CDR3 sequence: CASSQTGAANYGYTF. CDR3 bases: TGTGCCAGCAGTCAAACAGGGGCCGCCAACTATGGCTACACCTTC. V and J are TRBV12-3 or TRBV12-4 and TRBJ1-2, with TRBD1 identical over 7 bases. The V and J ends lost 5 bases and 2 bases, in that order; junction bases with no gene match: 8. The length of the CDR3 is 15 residues.

This clonotype was observed a handful of times. The genes are TRBV2 and TRBJ2-1, with 8 nucleotides matching TRBD2. The CDR3 consists of 14 residues. The trim removed 10 bases at V and 7 bases at J, leaving 12 bases unmatched. CDR1 and CDR2 (germline): SNHLY, FYNNEI. The CDR3 sequence is CATQAGALSNEQFF. DNA for the CDR3: TGTGCCACCCAAGCGGGGGCCTTGAGTAATGAGCAGTTCTTC. The full variable domain, in which reference TRBV2 and TRBJ2-1 provide the parts outside the CDR3, is EPEVTQTPSHQVTQMGQEVILRCVPISNHLYFYWYRQILGQKVEFLVSFYNNEISEKSEIFDDQFSVERPDGSNFTLKIRSTKLEDSAMYFCATQAGALSNEQFFGPGTRLTVL.

The chain recombines TRBV28 with TRBJ2-7; 10 bases are shared with TRBD1. Germline-derived CDR1 and CDR2 are MDHEN and SYDVKM. The CDR3 has 15 amino acids. Trimming cost V 5 bases and J 5 bases; bases outside gene matches: 9. DNA of the CDR3: TGTGCCAGCAGTCCCCTCCGGGACAGGGGCCACGAGCAGTACTTC. Protein product: CASSPLRDRGHEQYF.

This clonotype was observed a few times. The V gene is TRBV20-1, the J gene TRBJ2-7, with D tentatively TRBD2 (6 bases). Looked up from germline, CDR1 is DFQATT and CDR2 is SNEGSKA (reference sequence). This CDR3 has 15 amino acids. With 0 bases removed from V and 6 bases from J, the gap between germline ends came to 18 bases. This CDR3 reads CSARDGAGSQSEQYF. The CDR3 bases are TGCAGTGCTAGAGACGGAGCGGGCTCCCAGTCCGAGCAGTACTTC.

This clonotype was seen more than once but under ten times. This chain joins TRBV12-5 and TRBJ1-1, with a possible D match to TRBD1 (5 bases). V was trimmed by 6 bases and J by 11 bases, leaving 16 bases between them. The length of the CDR3 is 12 residues. Germline CDR1 and CDR2: LGHNT and FRNRAP. The CDR3 sequence is CASGGDGNWAFF. Here the CDR3 DNA reads TGTGCTAGTGGGGGGGACGGAAACTGGGCTTTCTTT. The full variable domain, its missing parts supplied by reference TRBV12-5 and TRBJ1-1, is DARVTQTPRHKVTEMGQEVTMRCQPILGHNTVFWYRQTMMQGLELLAYFRNRAPLDDSGMPKDRFSAEMPDATLATLKIQPSEPRDSAVYFCASGGDGNWAFFGQGTRLTVV.